The clone carrying this T cell receptor (beta chain) was detected many times. Its cognate antigen is unknown. Amplified TCR beta CDR3 regions derived from RNA transcripts. HTBI primers were employed in a first-round RT-PCR of the TCR CDR3. MiXCR, run by TCRdb on the multiplex PCR reads, gives a single entry per CDR3 protein. The sample contains 270,000 or so distinct CDR3 sequences, roughly 15% of which appear only once. Trimming shortened V by 6 bases and J by 3 bases, and 19 bases separated the two germline ends. Germline CDR1 MNHNS, CDR2 SASEGT. This CDR3 is 16 amino acids long. This entry comes from a study of T cells in Graves' hyperthyroidism and ophthalmopathy. Study details: Peripheral blood was acquired at first diagnosis, ahead of any therapy whatsoever. Study-wide results and limits: Appearing also in blood were most of the thyroid clonotypes expanded above 0.001.

The receptor was derived from a woman aged 45-65 years with Graves' hyperthyroidism that later progressed to Graves' ophthalmopathy. V gene TRBV6-1 combines with J gene TRBJ2-3; a possible D gene is TRBD2 (5 bases). The sequencing input was blood. CDR3 residues: CASSEFRQRGTDTQYF. CDR3 bases: TGTGCCAGCAGCGAATTCCGCCAGCGAGGGACAGATACGCAGTATTTT.